This TCR beta chain emerged from a study of immune cell composition in non-small cell lung cancer. TCRdb's table, derived via immunoSEQ multiplex PCR, lists solely in-frame clones and lacks some. The sample records roughly 10,000 clones, around two thirds being singletons. The sequencing input was lung tumor tissue. This TCR was recovered from a human donor with non-small cell lung cancer.

The CDR3 DNA sequence: TGTGCCAGCAGCGTGACGACAGGGGCAAACACCGGGGAGCTGTTTTTT. Protein: CASSVTTGANTGELFF. The chain carries TRBV9 and TRBJ2-2; 8 bases are shared with TRBD1. Germline V lookup: CDR1 SGDLS, CDR2 YYNGEE. The CDR3 sequence is 16 residues long. J lost 2 bases, V lost 2 bases, and 5 bases had no gene match.